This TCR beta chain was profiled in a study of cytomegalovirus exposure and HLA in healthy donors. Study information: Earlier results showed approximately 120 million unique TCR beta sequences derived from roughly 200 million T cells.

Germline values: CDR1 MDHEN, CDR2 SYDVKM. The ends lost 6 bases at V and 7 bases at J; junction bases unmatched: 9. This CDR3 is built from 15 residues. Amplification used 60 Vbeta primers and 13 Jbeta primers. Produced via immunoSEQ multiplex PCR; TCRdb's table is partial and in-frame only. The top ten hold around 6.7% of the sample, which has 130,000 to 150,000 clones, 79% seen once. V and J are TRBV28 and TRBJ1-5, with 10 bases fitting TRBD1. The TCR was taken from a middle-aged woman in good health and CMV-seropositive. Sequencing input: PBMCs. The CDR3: CASRFGTGVQQPQHF. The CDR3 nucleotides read TGTGCCAGCAGGTTCGGGACAGGGGTGCAGCAGCCCCAGCATTTT.